The present T cell receptor (beta chain) was sequenced within a study of beta chain features in type 1 diabetes. In the study overall: Examination spanned approximately 110 million sorted cells from all samples. Study-level points and caveats: Within each of all four CD4+ subsets, Type 1 diabetes patients had TCRB CDR3s that were moderately but significantly shorter.

The study reverse transcribed the entire isolated RNA, so it sequenced expressed TCRB transcripts. Assay used: immunoSEQ multiplex PCR; TCRdb lists only in-frame clones, some missing. Of approximately 140,000 clones in the sample, around 8.8% are singletons; the top ten hold approximately 0.7%. This clone appeared a few times. Its target is not known. CDR3 size: 14 residues. Germline loops: CDR1 SEHNR, CDR2 FQNEAQ (reference sequence). Trimming removed 4 bases from V and 3 bases from J, with 10 bases in between. The sequence came from a young man with type 1 diabetes. The chain employs TRBV7-9 and TRBJ2-1; tentatively, D is TRBD1 (6 bases). Sequenced sample: central memory CD4+ T cells from blood. CDR3 protein: CASSSLTGYNEQFF. DNA of the CDR3: TGTGCCAGCAGCTCTCTGACAGGCTACAATGAGCAGTTCTTC.